Following are 18 T cell receptor beta chains from one sample sequenced in a study of blood T cells in healthy people across ages. A second roughly 6 to 12 cycle PCR used barcoded and J-beta primers. TCRdb recomputed calls from the 5' RACE reads with MiXCR, one row per CDR3 protein. Here the sample spans about 830,000 distinct CDR3 sequences, 62% being singletons. Material: blood. The receptors originated from a man under 40 in good health.

The CDR3 DNA reads as TGTGCCAGCAGCAACGGACGGACTCAAGAGACCCAGTACTTC. Its protein is CASSNGRTQETQYF. The gene calls are TRBV7-9 and TRBJ2-7; a possible D gene is TRBD2 (5 bases). The J call may be wrong; the DNA end is better matched by TRBJ2-5. CDR3 size: 14 residues. Germline values: CDR1 SEHNR, CDR2 FQNEAQ (reference sequence).

This clonotype was detected a few times. The gene calls are TRBV10-3 and TRBJ2-1; 9 bases agree with TRBD1. V trimming: 10 bases; J trimming: 7 bases; junction bases outside the gene matches: 8. Germline V CDR1 and CDR2: ENHRY, SYGVKD. The CDR3 contains 13 residues. The CDR3 loop is CATRTGVENEQFF. In nucleotides, the CDR3 is TGTGCCACCAGGACAGGGGTGGAGAATGAGCAGTTCTTC.

This clonotype occurred a few times. The V gene is TRBV7-2, the J gene TRBJ2-1; D not resolved. CDR1 is SGHTA, CDR2 FQGNSA, per germline. The CDR3 totals 16 residues. Trimming removed 5 bases from V and 0 bases from J, with 14 bases in between. The CDR3 is CASSPDALSSYNEQFF. CDR3 in DNA: TGTGCCAGCAGCCCGGACGCCCTGAGCTCCTACAATGAGCAGTTCTTC.

This chain joins TRBV30 and TRBJ2-5; a possible D gene is TRBD1 (5 bases). The J call is uncertain, as TRBJ2-7 better fits the DNA end. The CDR3 has 15 residues. Per the germline V gene, CDR1 is GTSNPN and CDR2 is SVGIG (reference sequence). The CDR3 DNA reads as TGTGCCTGGAGTGTACTCAGGGTAGGATTCTACGAGCAGTACTTC. Translated, it gives CAWSVLRVGFYEQYF.

This chain's CDR3 is CASIPSSRGQRNEKLFF. CDR3 nucleotides: TGTGCCAGCATCCCATCCTCCAGGGGGCAGCGGAATGAAAAACTGTTTTTT. The genes are TRBV7-9 and TRBJ1-4, with 8 bases fitting TRBD1. The CDR3 consists of 17 residues. Looked up from germline, CDR1 is SEHNR and CDR2 is FQNEAQ (reference sequence). V was clipped by 7 bases and J by 5 bases; unmatched bases: 15.

The V gene is TRBV29-1, the J gene TRBJ1-2, with D tentatively TRBD1 (5 bases). Trimming took 6 bases from V and 2 from J, leaving 19 bases between them. Germline V gene sequence: CDR1 SQVTM, CDR2 ANQGSEA. The CDR3 sequence is 15 residues long. Here the CDR3 DNA reads TGCAGCGTGAGGCGACCGGGACTCCGAAACTATGGCTACACCTTC. Amino acids: CSVRRPGLRNYGYTF. The whole variable domain, filled in from reference TRBV29-1 and TRBJ1-2, reads SAVISQKPSRDICQRGTSLTIQCQVDSQVTMMFWYRQQPGQSLTLIATANQGSEATYESGFVIDKFPISRPNLTFSTLTVSNMSPEDSSIYLCSVRRPGLRNYGYTFGSGTRLTVV.

The gene calls are TRBV12-3 or TRBV12-4 and TRBJ1-6; D possibly corresponds to TRBD1 (6 bases). V lost 5 bases and J 6 bases, leaving 14 bases between the germline ends. The CDR3 has 15 amino acids. CDR3 region: CASSAPGASNSPLHF. The CDR3 DNA reads TGTGCCAGCAGTGCCCCAGGGGCGAGTAATTCACCCCTCCACTTT.

The chain couples TRBV6-6 to TRBJ1-6; possibly TRBD1 for D (6 bases). Deletions cut 2 bases from V and 13 bases from J, with 21 bases between. CDR1 is MNHNY, CDR2 SVGAGI, per germline (reference sequence). The CDR3 spans 16 residues. CDR3 bases: TGTGCCAGCAGTTACCCCAATCGACAGGCGGCTAGGCCCCTCCACTTT. Translating gives CASSYPNRQAARPLHF.

The genes are TRBV20-1 and TRBJ1-5; TRBD1 aligns across 7 bases. CDR1 and CDR2 from the germline V gene are DFQATT and SNEGSKA (reference sequence). Trimming cost V 6 bases and J 3 bases; bases outside gene matches: 11. This CDR3 region has 15 residues. The CDR3 DNA follows: TGCAGTGCCCACCCGACAGGGCATGACAATCAGCCCCAGCATTTT. Translated: CSAHPTGHDNQPQHF.

This chain uses TRBV6-5 with TRBJ2-1; D assignment may be TRBD1 or TRBD2 (5 bases each). V lost 5 bases and J lost 2, with 13 bases in between. Germline CDR1 reads MNHEY; CDR2 reads SVGAGI. The CDR3 has 15 amino acids. The CDR3: CASSTRGPTYNEQFF. Here the CDR3 DNA reads TGTGCCAGCAGTACGAGGGGACCAACCTACAATGAGCAGTTCTTC.

The chain recombines TRBV7-9 with TRBJ1-6, with a weak D call TRBD1 (5 bases). Per the germline V gene, CDR1 is SEHNR and CDR2 is FQNEAQ (reference sequence). CDR3 length: 16 amino acids. Trimming took 4 bases from V and 6 from J, leaving 16 bases between them. CDR3 in DNA: TGTGCCAGCAGCTCCACGACCGGGGCAGCTAATTCACCCCTCCACTTT. This codes for CASSSTTGAANSPLHF.

The V gene is TRBV5-1, the J gene TRBJ2-3; no clear D. Germline V gives CDR1 SGHRS, CDR2 YFSETQ. The germline V and J ends were trimmed by 4 bases and 2 bases, with 11 bases remaining between them. The CDR3 is 14 amino acids. The CDR3 coding sequence is TGCGCCAGCAGCCTTCGGGCCTACACAGATACGCAGTATTTT. Residues: CASSLRAYTDTQYF.

This clonotype was detected ten times or more. V and J are TRBV7-6 and TRBJ2-2; D ambiguous. The CDR3 covers 12 residues. Between the trimmed V and J ends, which lost 6 bases and 3 bases, there was a span of 5 bases. Germline CDR1 is SGHVS and CDR2 is FNYEAQ. CDR3 loop: CASRWDTGELFF. The CDR3 DNA reads TGTGCCAGCAGATGGGACACCGGGGAGCTGTTTTTT.

This clonotype has just a few counts. This sequence joins TRBV12-3 or TRBV12-4 and TRBJ2-5; tentatively, D is TRBD1 (5 bases). The CDR3 runs 13 residues. V lost 3 bases and J lost 5, with 10 bases in between. The CDR3 DNA is TGTGCCAGCAGTTTTTCCAGGGCGGAGACCCAGTACTTC. It codes for CASSFSRAETQYF.

The genes are TRBV7-2 and TRBJ2-7; the D is unclear. Germline CDR1 reads SGHTA; CDR2 reads FQGNSA. The CDR3 sequence is 14 residues long. Between the trimmed V and J ends, which lost 5 bases and 2 bases, there was a span of 13 bases. CDR3 nucleotide sequence: TGTGCCAGCAGCGGCCGGGCATTAACCTACGAGCAGTACTTC. Encoded protein: CASSGRALTYEQYF. The whole variable domain, filled in from reference TRBV7-2 and TRBJ2-7, reads GAGVSQSPSNKVTEKGKDVELRCDPISGHTALYWYRQSLGQGLEFLIYFQGNSAPDKSGLPSDRFSAERTGGSVSTLTIQRTQQEDSAVYLCASSGRALTYEQYFGPGTRLTVT.

The chain has TRBV7-8 and TRBJ1-1, with 7 bases aligning to TRBD1. This CDR3 region has 15 residues. V shed 4 bases, J shed 5 bases, and the junction held 10 bases outside the gene matches. The germline V gene encodes CDR1 SGHVS and CDR2 FQNEAQ. DNA of the CDR3: TGTGCCAGCAGCTCTCACAGGGGCCGTGGAACTGAAGCTTTCTTT. Residues: CASSSHRGRGTEAFF.

V is TRBV11-2 and J is TRBJ2-5; TRBD1 is a possible D gene (5 bases). The V gene lost 6 bases and the J gene lost 2 bases, with 16 bases spanning the gap. The CDR3 sequence is 15 residues long. Germline lookup yields CDR1 SGHAT and CDR2 FQNNGV. The CDR3 here is CASSSPLDSQETQYF. The CDR3 DNA sequence: TGTGCCAGCAGTTCACCTCTCGACAGTCAAGAGACCCAGTACTTC.

This clonotype came up once. The chain carries TRBV13 and TRBJ2-3; D gene uncertain. The V and J ends lost 2 bases and 3 bases respectively, with 18 bases between them. The CDR3 has 17 amino acids. The germline gives CDR1 PRHDT, CDR2 FYEKMQ (reference sequence). The CDR3 nucleotides read TGTGCCAGCAGCTTAAATCCCCCCCACACTAAAACAGATACGCAGTATTTT. It yields the protein CASSLNPPHTKTDTQYF.